This entry lists 30 T cell receptor beta chains sequenced from one sample in a study of vaccination and CD4 T cells after COVID-19. The treatment is: roughly 11-day PBMC culture with coronavirus spike peptide pools or control peptides (ViraFEST assay). What these receptors recognize is not known. The Oncomine TCR Beta short-read assay was applied to DNA of cultured CD4+ T cells. TCRdb re-called the PCR reads through MiXCR, storing one row per CDR3 protein. Here the sample spans roughly 13,000 distinct CDR3 sequences, approximately 30% being singletons. Sequenced material: CD4+ T cells from blood, cultured in vitro, taken after SARS-CoV-2 vaccination. Every receptor here comes from a human donor who had recovered from COVID-19.

This clonotype was seen a few times. The chain couples TRBV28 to TRBJ2-3; 7 bases match TRBD2. Germline CDR1 MDHEN, CDR2 SYDVKM. With V trimmed by 6 bases and J by 2 bases, 5 bases remained unmatched. The CDR3 length is 14 residues. The CDR3 region has the DNA TGTGCCAGCAGCCTGGGGACTATCACAGATACGCAGTATTTT. The encoded protein is CASSLGTITDTQYF.

The chain combines TRBV6-5 with TRBJ1-5; TRBD1 matches at 9 bases. Trimming took 2 bases from V and 1 from J; bases not matched to a gene: 0. CDR1 and CDR2 (germline): MNHEY, SVGAGI. CDR3 length: 15 amino acids. The CDR3, as DNA: TGTGCCAGCAGTTACGGGACAGGGAGCAATCAGCCCCAGCATTTT. Encoded protein: CASSYGTGSNQPQHF.

The rearrangement links TRBV7-2 to TRBJ2-3, with 8 bases aligning to TRBD2. Losses at the gene ends were 1 base for V and 0 bases for J; bases not matched to a gene: 3. The CDR3 has 16 residues. Germline CDR1 is SGHTA and CDR2 is FQGNSA. The CDR3 is CASSLDGRVSTDTQYF. The CDR3 DNA sequence: TGTGCCAGCAGCTTAGACGGGAGGGTTAGCACAGATACGCAGTATTTT.

In DNA, the CDR3 is TGTGCCAGCAGTTTAGGAGTGGGACAGGGTAATGAAAAACTGTTTTTT. Protein: CASSLGVGQGNEKLFF. V usage is TRBV28 and J usage is TRBJ1-4; 9 positions match TRBD1. There are 16 residues in the CDR3. The trim removed 2 bases at V and 4 bases at J, leaving 5 bases unmatched. Germline V CDR1 and CDR2: MDHEN, SYDVKM.

This chain connects TRBV28 to TRBJ2-3; 7 bases line up with TRBD2. The CDR3 has 17 amino acids. With V trimmed by 6 bases and J by 0 bases, 12 bases remained unmatched. The germline CDR1 and CDR2 sequences are MDHEN and SYDVKM. CDR3 loop: CASSAYVGGGSTDTQYF. The CDR3 nucleotides are TGTGCCAGCAGCGCGTACGTCGGGGGAGGGAGCACAGATACGCAGTATTTT.

The chain joins TRBV5-4 to TRBJ2-5, with 14 nucleotides matching TRBD2. V dropped 4 bases and J dropped 7; count of bases not matched to a gene: 9. Germline V lookup: CDR1 SGHNT, CDR2 YYREEE (reference sequence). CDR3 length: 16 amino acids. The DNA for the CDR3 is TGTGCCAGCAGCCAACGGGGACTAGCGGGAGAAGGGACCCAGTACTTC. This encodes CASSQRGLAGEGTQYF.

The gene calls are TRBV19 and TRBJ2-6; TRBD2 is a possible D gene (5 bases). V lost 5 bases and J lost 4, with 12 bases in between. This CDR3 has 15 amino acids. CDR1 and CDR2 from the germline V gene are LNHDA and SQIVND (reference sequence). CDR3 in amino acids: CASSPRVAGANVLTF. The CDR3 DNA reads TGTGCCAGTAGTCCGCGGGTTGCGGGGGCCAACGTCCTGACTTTC.

The genes are TRBV6-1 and TRBJ1-3, with 8 bases identical to TRBD1. Trimming at V came to 6 bases and at J to 0 bases, leaving 7 bases not matched to a gene. The CDR3 has 16 amino acids. Germline CDR1 MNHNS, CDR2 SASEGT. The CDR3 sequence is CASRLSTGGSGNTIYF. The CDR3 DNA is TGTGCCAGCAGACTTTCCACAGGGGGCTCTGGAAACACCATATATTTT.

The CDR3 DNA reads TGTGCCACCAGCAGAGGTGAAACTAGCGGGCCTTACAATGAGCAGTTCTTC. Amino acids: CATSRGETSGPYNEQFF. The chain employs TRBV15 and TRBJ2-1; the match to TRBD2 covers 9 bases. Germline V gene data show CDR1 as LNHNV and CDR2 as YYDKDF (reference sequence). V was clipped by 1 base and J by 4 bases; unmatched bases: 8. This CDR3 region has 17 residues.

The V call is TRBV28, the J call TRBJ2-5, with 7 bases fitting TRBD2. Unmatched junction bases numbered 6, after V lost 6 bases and J lost 2 bases. Germline V gene sequence: CDR1 MDHEN, CDR2 SYDVKM. The CDR3 loop spans 14 amino acids. The CDR3 DNA reads as TGTGCCAGCAGCGCTCTGGGAGGGCAAGAGACCCAGTACTTC. Protein sequence: CASSALGGQETQYF.

This clonotype appeared a few times. The chain carries TRBV19 and TRBJ2-2; the match to TRBD1 covers 9 bases. The V gene end was trimmed by 7 bases and the J gene end by 7 bases; junction bases not matched to a gene: 7. The length of the CDR3 is 14 residues. Germline CDR1 LNHDA, CDR2 SQIVND (reference sequence). In DNA, the CDR3 is TGTGCCAGTAAGCGAACAGGGGGCATCGGGGAGCTGTTTTTT. Protein sequence: CASKRTGGIGELFF.

The chain is built from TRBV28 and TRBJ1-4; 7 bases fit TRBD1. Unmatched junction bases numbered 13, after V lost 6 bases and J lost 3 bases. This CDR3 spans 17 amino acids. Germline CDR1 is MDHEN and CDR2 is SYDVKM. CDR3 amino acids: CASSPGQPLGPNEKLFF. DNA for the CDR3: TGTGCCAGCAGCCCGGGACAGCCCCTGGGGCCTAATGAAAAACTGTTTTTT.

The rearrangement joins TRBV7-9 to TRBJ2-7, with a tentative D call TRBD1 (6 bases). Germline CDR1 SEHNR, CDR2 FQNEAQ (reference sequence). The length of the CDR3 is 13 residues. The germline V and J ends were trimmed by 5 bases and 6 bases, with 14 bases remaining between them. DNA for the CDR3: TGTGCCAGCAGCGCTCGGGACATATCCGAGCAGTACTTC. It translates to CASSARDISEQYF.

This clonotype was seen a handful of times. The rearrangement joins TRBV6-2 or TRBV6-3 to TRBJ1-1; D is undetermined. The CDR3 consists of 12 residues. CDR1 is MNHEY, CDR2 SVGEGT, per germline. V dropped 6 bases and J dropped 7 bases, with 12 bases sitting between them. The CDR3, as DNA: TGTGCCAGCAGCTACCTAGGGAATGAAGCTTTCTTT. Translated, it gives CASSYLGNEAFF.

This clonotype was detected once. The chain links TRBV28 to TRBJ2-5, with 7 bases fitting TRBD1. This CDR3 has 15 residues. V trimming: 3 bases; J trimming: 5 bases; junction bases outside the gene matches: 9. Germline values: CDR1 MDHEN, CDR2 SYDVKM. The CDR3 sequence is CASSFRLARGETQYF. In DNA form, the CDR3 reads TGTGCCAGCAGTTTTCGTCTCGCCAGGGGGGAGACCCAGTACTTC.

This clonotype has more than one count but fewer than ten. The chain carries TRBV20-1 and TRBJ1-3; D remains ambiguous. The V gene lost 0 bases and the J gene lost 7 bases, with 10 bases spanning the gap. Germline lookup yields CDR1 DFQATT and CDR2 SNEGSKA (reference sequence). The CDR3 extends over 13 amino acids. CDR3 bases: TGCAGTGCTAGAGACCCCCTTTCGAACACCATATATTTT. Its protein is CSARDPLSNTIYF.

The chain recombines TRBV7-2 with TRBJ2-5; D gene unclear. Trimming took off 5 bases at V and 2 bases at J, with 9 bases between the two ends. There are 13 residues in the CDR3. The germline V gene encodes CDR1 SGHTA and CDR2 FQGNSA. The CDR3 region has the DNA TGTGCCAGCAGCCCCGACGCGCAAGAGACCCAGTACTTC. Translating it yields CASSPDAQETQYF.

The chain links TRBV7-3 to TRBJ2-1; D gene unclear. The CDR3 length is 12 residues. Germline V gives CDR1 SGHTA, CDR2 FQGTGA. The V gene lost 3 bases and the J gene lost 9 bases, with 9 bases spanning the gap. The CDR3 DNA reads as TGTGCCAGCAGCTTGACGGGCAGTGAGCAGTTCTTC. Residues: CASSLTGSEQFF.

The chain recombines TRBV11-2 with TRBJ2-3; the D gene is possibly TRBD2 (6 bases). This CDR3 has 16 residues. The germline V gene encodes CDR1 SGHAT and CDR2 FQNNGV. Trimming took 6 bases from V and 2 from J, leaving 18 bases between them. CDR3 loop: CASSSRGSFYTDTQYF. The CDR3 region has the DNA TGTGCCAGCAGTTCCCGGGGGAGTTTTTACACAGATACGCAGTATTTT.

The CDR3 nucleotides read TGCGCCAGCAGCCGTAACCCGGCACCCGGGACAGGGATGGAGACCCAGTACTTC. Translation: CASSRNPAPGTGMETQYF. The V gene is TRBV5-1, the J gene TRBJ2-5; TRBD1 matches at 9 bases. The CDR3 runs to 18 residues. Germline loops: CDR1 SGHRS, CDR2 YFSETQ. V shed 4 bases, J shed 5 bases, and the junction held 18 bases outside the gene matches.

The chain carries TRBV27 and TRBJ2-3, with 9 bases aligning to TRBD2. The V gene end was trimmed by 5 bases and the J gene end by 2 bases; junction bases not matched to a gene: 8. Germline CDR1 is MNHEY and CDR2 is SMNVEV (reference sequence). The CDR3 runs to 16 residues. CDR3: CASSTRLAENTDTQYF. CDR3 nucleotides: TGTGCCAGCAGTACACGACTAGCGGAGAACACAGATACGCAGTATTTT.

A single count supports this clonotype. This rearrangement joins TRBV20-1 to TRBJ2-1; 9 bases agree with TRBD2. The germline CDR1 and CDR2 sequences are DFQATT and SNEGSKA (reference sequence). CDR3 size: 12 residues. V was pared by 7 bases and J by 4 bases, with 2 bases of the junction left unmatched. CDR3 region: CSGTSEYNEQFF. The CDR3 DNA is TGCAGTGGGACTAGCGAGTACAATGAGCAGTTCTTC.

This sequence joins TRBV25-1 and TRBJ2-3; weak D call: TRBD1 (5 bases). CDR1 and CDR2 from the germline V gene are MGHDK and SYGVNS. Trimming shortened V by 7 bases and J by 8 bases, and 13 bases separated the two germline ends. The CDR3 covers 12 residues. The CDR3 nucleotides read TGTGCCAGCACGCCAGGGTTGGGTACGCAGTATTTT. Amino acid sequence: CASTPGLGTQYF.

Only one count was recorded for this clonotype. This CDR3 reads CATSDFRSALHGNEQFF. In DNA, the CDR3 is TGTGCCACCAGTGATTTTAGATCGGCCTTACACGGGAATGAGCAGTTCTTC. The chain has TRBV24-1 and TRBJ2-1; D is unresolved. The CDR3 runs 17 residues. V gave up 1 base and J gave up 7 bases, with 19 bases separating them. Germline CDR1 reads KGHDR; CDR2 reads SFDVKD.

The V and J genes are TRBV24-1 and TRBJ1-1, with 7 bases aligning to TRBD1. This CDR3 is built from 13 residues. V dropped 5 bases and J dropped 4; count of bases not matched to a gene: 3. Germline CDR1 is KGHDR and CDR2 is SFDVKD. CDR3 coding DNA: TGTGCCACCAGTGGACAGGGTTCCACTGAAGCTTTCTTT. Protein: CATSGQGSTEAFF.

This chain joins TRBV7-6 and TRBJ1-5; D is unresolved. V lost 5 bases to trimming and J lost 1 base, with 12 bases between them. In germline, CDR1 is SGHVS, CDR2 FNYEAQ. CDR3 length: 15 amino acids. Here the CDR3 reads CASSVGRASNQPQHF. The CDR3 coding sequence is TGTGCCAGCAGCGTAGGAAGGGCCAGCAATCAGCCCCAGCATTTT.

The rearrangement links TRBV5-4 to TRBJ1-3; D remains ambiguous. There are 15 residues in the CDR3. Trimming pared 4 bases from V and 7 bases from J, leaving 18 bases between. Germline loops: CDR1 SGHNT, CDR2 YYREEE (reference sequence). This chain's CDR3 is CASSLGGVSGNTIYF. The CDR3 DNA reads TGTGCCAGCAGCCTAGGTGGGGTATCGGGGAACACCATATATTTT.

The rearrangement links TRBV5-1 to TRBJ2-6, with no clear D. The CDR3 is 17 amino acids. V was clipped by 3 bases and J by 0 bases, with 13 bases between them. The germline gives CDR1 SGHRS, CDR2 YFSETQ. The CDR3, as DNA: TGCGCCAGCAGCTCCCACCCCGGTAGCTCTGGGGCCAACGTCCTGACTTTC. This codes for CASSSHPGSSGANVLTF.

The chain has TRBV18 and TRBJ2-3; perhaps TRBD2 as D (5 bases). The germline CDR1 and CDR2 sequences are KGHSH and LQKENI. The CDR3 has 13 residues. V shed 1 base and J shed 6 bases, with 8 bases lying between them. The CDR3 DNA sequence: TGTGCCAGCTCACCACGTGCTAGCGATACGCAGTATTTT. The encoded protein is CASSPRASDTQYF.

This clonotype occurred a few times. The chain carries TRBV7-3 and TRBJ2-7; 12 nucleotides align to TRBD1. Losses at the gene ends were 5 bases for V and 6 bases for J; bases not matched to a gene: 8. This CDR3 contains 15 residues. Germline loops: CDR1 SGHTA, CDR2 FQGTGA. The CDR3 coding sequence is TGTGCCAGCAGCCTATCGGGGACAGGGGGCGTCGAGCAGTACTTC. Its translation is CASSLSGTGGVEQYF.